This T cell receptor beta chain stems from a study of tumor-infiltrating lymphocytes in primary liver carcinoma. This CDR3 is 13 amino acids long. The V gene lost 1 base and the J gene lost 4 bases, with 7 bases spanning the gap. The germline CDR1 and CDR2 sequences are SGHDN and FVKESK. This clonotype was recorded a few times. Researchers generated TCR beta cDNA from around 0.55 ug of total RNA, relying on a constant-region primer. Employing slightly modified ARM-PCR, three nested multiplex PCR rounds were run, and these gave rise to the TCR beta libraries. The opening two PCR rounds, approximately 10 cycles each, paired TRBV1-TRBV30 forward primers with a C-beta reverse primer. One entry per CDR3 protein, called by TCRdb with MiXCR from the multiplex PCR reads. The table has about 120,000 distinct CDR3 sequences, approximately 70% seen once. The roughly 19-32 mg bulk tissue piece was not sorted before simultaneous RNA and DNA extraction.

The source is a woman aged 60 to 75 with primary liver carcinoma and hepatitis B virus infection. Sequencing input: liver tumor tissue from sampling region 1. Subset defined: tumor region T1, superior pole. The rearrangement joins TRBV14 to TRBJ1-2, with D unresolved. In nucleotides, the CDR3 is TGTGCCAGCAGCCAAGCGGACTTCTATGGCTACACCTTC. Translation: CASSQADFYGYTF. Complete variable domain (other parts from reference TRBV14 and TRBJ1-2): EAGVTQFPSHSVIEKGQTVTLRCDPISGHDNLYWYRRVMGKEIKFLLHFVKESKQDESGMPNNRFLAERTGGTYSTLKVQPAELEDSGVYFCASSQADFYGYTFGSGTRLTVV.